This section outlines one T cell receptor (beta chain) sequence together with its context. The V gene's germline CDR1 is SGHNT and CDR2 YYREEE (reference sequence). The trim removed 4 bases at V and 1 base at J, leaving 9 bases unmatched. The CDR3 is made up of 16 amino acids. The sample comes from a study of control samples from healthy donors and cancer patients. Assay: immunoSEQ multiplex PCR; the TCRdb copy retains only in-frame clones and omits some. The table has 150,000 to 180,000 clones, about 93% seen once. The chain has TRBV5-4 and TRBJ2-7; 9 bases match TRBD2. The receptor's source is a man between 50 and 59 years old in good health. Sequenced input: blood. CDR3 region: CASSAGSSGMSYEQYF. The CDR3 DNA reads TGTGCCAGCAGCGCTGGCTCTAGCGGGATGTCCTACGAGCAGTACTTC.